What follows is one TCR beta chain and its context. These data belong to a study of blood T cell repertoires in COVID-19. Study as a whole: Nucleic acid was either cDNA or gDNA, and it came from T cells, B-cell-depleted T cells, or PBMCs.

The repertoire was sequenced with immunoSEQ multiplex PCR; TCRdb's copy has only in-frame clones and lacks some. The sample lists about 140,000 clones, roughly 84% occurring once. The V and J ends lost 0 bases and 4 bases, in that order; junction bases with no gene match: 8. This CDR3 spans 16 amino acids. Germline loops: CDR1 MNHEY, CDR2 SVGAGI. This chain uses TRBV6-5 with TRBJ1-2; 7 nucleotides match TRBD1. The sample was peripheral blood. The receptor was isolated from a man aged 30 to 45 with COVID-19, enrolled during active disease. CDR3 in DNA: TGTGCCAGCAGTTACTCGAATAGCGCAGGGGGCTATGGCTACACCTTC. Its protein product is CASSYSNSAGGYGYTF.